The following is a T cell receptor beta chain sequence with its context. The antigen this receptor binds is unknown. There are no base qualities to consult, and no much larger clone falls within one base. CDR1 is given as SGHAT and CDR2 as FQNNGV, both from the germline V gene. Cut back by 5 bases and 4 bases, the V and J ends lie 17 bases apart. The CDR3 spans 16 residues, from the cysteine through the phenylalanine. The sequence is cut down to CDR3 DNA, 48 bases in frame from base 1. This sample's time point label indicates: baseline before first vaccination. Samples from vaccinated people were obtained from the UK trials COV001 and COV002, which included a single-blind randomized controlled phase 2/3 trial of AZD1222 (ChAdOx1 nCoV-19) in healthy adults. For TCRbeta chain sequencing, PBMC samples from trial participants were taken at day 0 and at day 28 after the second dose. These data come from a study of T cell responses to AZD1222 COVID-19 vaccine (dated by TCRdb to the early 2020s). Background on the whole study: AZD1222 recipients whose second dose came at about 4 weeks and those whose second dose came at about 12 weeks were combined into one group, since spike-specific TCR depth and breadth did not differ between the two schedules. A total of more than 230 trial participants underwent TCR sequencing, of whom about 200 had received two doses of AZD1222 and some 25 had received two doses of the MenACWY control vaccine. Trial participants were enrolled by age into 18-55, 56-69 and 70-plus year subgroups, with approximately 150, 30 and 60 TCR-sequenced participants respectively. Overall study outcomes, separate from this receptor: Participants were mostly white British and included more females than males, and it was suggested by the authors that clonal diversity may have been underestimated. Vaccine-associated CD4 TCRs spanned the whole spike protein, with dominant responses in regions 160-218 and 743-854. Because no day 14 peak-response samples were available, the repertoires could be characterized only after the peak T cell response. After two AZD1222 doses, both the breadth and the depth of spike-specific TCRs were significantly higher than at day 0 and than in MenACWY recipients. Reportedly, almost half of the unique spike-specific TCRs recognized epitopes lying outside the regions that are mutated in the B.1.351 and B.1.1.7 variants. Conclusions about previously exposed vaccinees were limited because only a handful of AZD1222 recipients were SARS-CoV-2 seropositive at baseline. In the small 56-69-year group, the increase in depth fell short of significance, most likely because of low power.

The CDR3 regions of human TCRbeta chains were subjected to immunosequencing. The original methods were these. Repertoire TCRs were checked for matches against a reference library of SARS-CoV-2-specific TCRs that had been generated using the MIRA antigen-specificity platform. Breadth meant the fraction of unique TCRs that were SARS-CoV-2-associated, whereas depth meant the fraction of total T cells that were SARS-CoV-2-associated. Using the MIRA data, each spike-specific TCR was mapped to the spike region that the TCR reacts to and placed in a CD4 or CD8 class. Log10-transformed breadth and depth values were compared by one-way ANOVA with Sidak's multiple comparisons tests. TCRdb provides this immuneACCESS table in a form limited to in-frame rearrangements. Some clones are lacking; in checked studies, under half of them reflect an unresolved V gene, and why the rest are absent is not known. The D gene and trimming were derived from the DNA, and the V and J assignments and clone size from that table. The sample data list 100,000 to 120,000 clones, and 87% of these were observed just once. Less than 3.5% of the sample belongs to the ten largest clones.

The rearranged chain carries TRBV11-2 and TRBJ1-4; 5 matching bases give a weak D call of TRBD1. The receptor was isolated from an adult in good health. The sample in question was peripheral blood, obtained on day 0 of AZD1222 vaccination. CDR3 loop: CASSTGSGLVNEKLFF. The DNA sequence is given as TGTGCCAGCAGCACGGGCTCAGGGCTTGTTAATGAAAAACTGTTTTTT.